Shown below are 5 T cell receptor beta chains from a single sample sequenced in a study of cytomegalovirus exposure and HLA in healthy donors. 60 Vbeta and 13 Jbeta primers were used in PCR. TCRdb keeps only in-frame clones here, not all; method: immunoSEQ multiplex PCR. This sample has under 200,000 clones, with 10% to 15% found just once. The sequencing sample was made of PBMCs. The receptors come from a man aged 50 to 59 in good health and CMV-seropositive.

The chain joins TRBV11-2 to TRBJ2-5, with D possibly being TRBD2 (6 bases). In germline, CDR1 is SGHAT, CDR2 FQNNGV. This CDR3 contains 15 residues. V was clipped by 5 bases and J by 5 bases, with 18 bases between them. The CDR3 DNA is TGTGCCAGCAGCCCCGGGGAGGCGGGGTATGAGACCCAGTACTTC. Amino acid sequence: CASSPGEAGYETQYF.

The genes are TRBV2 and TRBJ2-3, with D possibly TRBD1 on 5 matching bases. The CDR3 has 11 amino acids. Trimming removed 9 bases from V and 4 bases from J, with 8 bases in between. Germline CDR1 is SNHLY and CDR2 is FYNNEI. In DNA form, the CDR3 reads TGTGCCAGGGGGCCCGCAGATACGCAGTATTTT. Translated: CARGPADTQYF.

Concerning this clone: One end of the junction is discordant with germline, which a read error may explain. V and J are TRBV18 and TRBJ1-1, with a possible D match to TRBD1 (5 bases). From germline, CDR1 is KGHSH and CDR2 LQKENI. This CDR3 contains 14 residues. In nucleotides, the CDR3 is TGTGCCAGCTCACCCACAGGTTTCGGCACTGAAGCTTCCTTT. Translation: CASSPTGFGTEASF.

Only a few counts were recorded for this clone. This chain joins TRBV28 and TRBJ1-5, with a tentative D call TRBD1 (6 bases). The V gene's germline CDR1 is MDHEN and CDR2 SYDVKM. Trimming cost V 4 bases and J 6 bases, with 13 bases left between them. CDR3 length equals 14 residues. Written as DNA, the CDR3 is TGTGCCAGCAGTTCCGGGGGGCTTGGTCAGCCCCAGCATTTT. Translated: CASSSGGLGQPQHF. Full variable domain (outside the CDR3, taken from reference TRBV28 and TRBJ1-5): DVKVTQSSRYLVKRTGEKVFLECVQDMDHENMFWYRQDPGLGLRLIYFSYDVKMKEKGDIPEGYSVSREKKERFSLILESASTNQTSMYLCASSSGGLGQPQHFGDGTRLSIL.

The table lists this clone with a few counts. This chain connects TRBV11-2 to TRBJ2-7; TRBD2 agrees at 11 bases. The CDR3 extends over 18 amino acids. From germline, CDR1 is SGHAT and CDR2 FQNNGV. V dropped 1 base and J dropped 1; count of bases not matched to a gene: 9. This CDR3 is CASSLVGASGGQSYEQYV. For the CDR3, the DNA is TGTGCCAGCAGCTTAGTCGGGGCTAGCGGGGGGCAATCCTACGAGCAGTACGTC.